What follows are 13 T cell receptor beta chains derived from one specimen sequenced in a study of OX40 agonist ivuxolimab in advanced cancers. Sequenced by immunoSEQ multiplex PCR; TCRdb stores in-frame clones only, minus some. The sample consists of tens of thousands of clones, less than 90% of them appearing once. Sequencing used CD4+ or CD8+ T cells sorted from blood, obtained in a trial of the OX40 agonist ivuxolimab. The receptors derive from an adult with an advanced solid tumor such as melanoma, head and neck, liver or kidney cancer.

This clone was detected many times. An end of the junction does not agree with germline; a read error may underlie this. The chain uses TRBV2 and TRBJ2-2; D is tentatively TRBD1 or TRBD2 (5 bases each). The germline V gene has CDR1 SNHLY and CDR2 FYNNEI. The CDR3 covers 14 residues. The CDR3 region has the DNA TGTGCCAGCAGTGATAGTAGATTCCTAGGGGACCTGTTTTTT. It is translated as CASSDSRFLGDLFF.

The chain joins TRBV27 to TRBJ2-7; 10 bases agree with TRBD1. Germline values: CDR1 MNHEY, CDR2 SMNVEV (reference sequence). Losses at the gene ends were 5 bases for V and 4 bases for J; bases not matched to a gene: 8. The CDR3 sequence is 15 residues long. CDR3: CASSGTGAGAYEQYF. DNA for the CDR3: TGTGCCAGCAGTGGGACAGGGGCCGGGGCTTACGAGCAGTACTTC.

The chain employs TRBV5-1 and TRBJ2-7; 9 bases are shared with TRBD1. Germline V CDR1 and CDR2: SGHRS, YFSETQ. There are 14 residues in the CDR3. The V gene end was trimmed by 4 bases and the J gene end by 4 bases; junction bases not matched to a gene: 6. Here the CDR3 reads CASSTRTGAYEQYF. Written as DNA, the CDR3 is TGCGCCAGCAGCACCCGGACAGGGGCTTACGAGCAGTACTTC.

CDR3 sequence reads: CASSLTGPREQYF. Written as DNA, the CDR3 is TGCGCCAGCAGCCTGACAGGTCCCCGAGAGCAGTACTTC. The chain has TRBV4-1 and TRBJ2-7; D perhaps matches TRBD1 (6 bases). Trimming removed 4 bases at V and 7 bases at J, with 14 bases between. From germline, CDR1 is MGHRA and CDR2 YSYEKL. The CDR3 loop spans 13 amino acids.

The chain joins TRBV7-9 to TRBJ2-6; D might be TRBD1 (6 bases). V was shortened by 5 bases and J by 5 bases, with 19 bases between the two germline ends. Germline values: CDR1 SEHNR, CDR2 FQNEAQ (reference sequence). The CDR3 covers 17 residues. CDR3 residues: CASSPPGQGYRANVLTF. The CDR3 DNA is TGTGCCAGCAGCCCACCGGGACAAGGATACCGGGCCAACGTCCTGACTTTC.

This chain joins TRBV7-2 and TRBJ1-4; the D is unclear. V shed 5 bases and J shed 8 bases, with 15 bases lying between them. CDR3 length: 14 residues. Looked up from germline, CDR1 is SGHTA and CDR2 is FQGNSA. The chain's CDR3 is CASSVGQEREKLFF. CDR3 nucleotide sequence: TGTGCCAGCAGCGTAGGCCAGGAGAGAGAAAAACTGTTTTTT.

This clone was counted many times. The rearrangement joins TRBV6-5 to TRBJ2-1; TRBD2 is a possible D gene (6 bases). The germline CDR1 and CDR2 sequences are MNHEY and SVGAGI. V was clipped by 2 bases and J by 7 bases, with 6 bases between them. This CDR3 has 12 amino acids. CDR3 amino acids: CASSYGGNEQFF. The CDR3 DNA reads as TGTGCCAGCAGTTACGGAGGGAATGAGCAGTTCTTC.

This rearrangement joins TRBV4-3 to TRBJ1-1, with 8 bases fitting TRBD1. Looked up from germline, CDR1 is LGHNA and CDR2 is YSLEER. V lost 0 bases to trimming and J lost 6 bases; unmatched junction nucleotides: 9. The CDR3 is 16 amino acids. The CDR3 spells CASSQDRGQVFSEAFF. For the CDR3, the DNA is TGCGCCAGCAGCCAAGATAGGGGACAGGTTTTCTCTGAAGCTTTCTTT.

This chain connects TRBV7-9 to TRBJ2-2, with 10 bases matching TRBD1. V trimming: 5 bases; J trimming: 5 bases; junction bases outside the gene matches: 8. The CDR3 spans 16 residues. In germline, CDR1 is SEHNR, CDR2 FQNEAQ (reference sequence). CDR3 protein: CASSPPPGQGTGELFF. The CDR3 region has the DNA TGTGCCAGCAGCCCCCCTCCGGGACAGGGGACCGGGGAGCTGTTTTTT.

The chain employs TRBV7-2 and TRBJ1-1, with D perhaps matching TRBD1 (6 bases). V was trimmed by 1 base and J by 1 base, leaving 10 bases between them. In germline, CDR1 is SGHTA, CDR2 FQGNSA. The length of the CDR3 is 15 residues. CDR3 in amino acids: CASSLVQGRNTEAFF. The CDR3 nucleotides are TGTGCCAGCAGCTTAGTTCAGGGGCGGAACACTGAAGCTTTCTTT.

The V gene is TRBV6-1, the J gene TRBJ2-7; TRBD1 agrees at 8 bases. The CDR3 is made up of 14 amino acids. Germline values: CDR1 MNHNS, CDR2 SASEGT. V lost 4 bases to trimming and J lost 3 bases; unmatched junction nucleotides: 5. The CDR3 sequence: CASSATGTGYEQYF. The CDR3 region has the DNA TGTGCCAGCAGTGCCACTGGGACAGGCTACGAGCAGTACTTC.

V usage is TRBV9 and J usage is TRBJ2-1; 14 positions match TRBD2. Per the germline V gene, CDR1 is SGDLS and CDR2 is YYNGEE. The V segment lost 1 base and the J segment 7 bases; nucleotides outside the gene matches: 16. The CDR3 loop spans 20 amino acids. This chain's CDR3 is CASSVSRGLAGVMRVNEQFF. CDR3 nucleotides: TGTGCCAGCAGCGTATCCAGGGGACTAGCGGGAGTAATGCGGGTGAATGAGCAGTTCTTC.

Only a few counts were recorded for this clone. This rearrangement joins TRBV30 to TRBJ1-2, with a tentative D call TRBD1 (6 bases). This CDR3 has 13 residues. Germline V lookup: CDR1 GTSNPN, CDR2 SVGIG (reference sequence). V gave up 0 bases and J gave up 3 bases, with 8 bases separating them. In DNA form, the CDR3 reads TGTGCCTGGAGTGTAGGACAGCACTATGGCTACACCTTC. As protein: CAWSVGQHYGYTF.